Listed here are 27 T cell receptor beta chains from one sample, sequenced in a study of T cell responses to AZD1222 COVID-19 vaccine. Here immunoSEQ multiplex PCR was the method, and the copy in TCRdb shows in-frame clones only, minus some. The data hold 150,000 to 200,000 clones, with 85% to 95% observed a single time. The sample here was peripheral blood, taken on day 0 of AZD1222 vaccination. These receptors were collected from an adult in good health.

The chain joins TRBV4-2 to TRBJ1-1; D gene uncertain. From germline, CDR1 is LGHNA and CDR2 YNFKEQ. This CDR3 has 14 amino acids. Trimming took off 1 base at V and 4 bases at J, with 10 bases between the two ends. The CDR3 DNA reads as TGTGCCAGCAGCCAAGTTATAAGGGCCACTGAAGCTTTCTTT. This codes for CASSQVIRATEAFF.

The chain employs TRBV27 and TRBJ1-5; unclear D gene. Germline assignment: CDR1 MNHEY and CDR2 SMNVEV (reference sequence). V lost 2 bases to trimming and J lost 1 base, with 3 bases between them. This CDR3 contains 13 residues. CDR3 bases: TGTGCCAGCAGTTTAATAAGCAATCAGCCCCAGCATTTT. Translating it yields CASSLISNQPQHF.

About this clone itself: This CDR3 is also generated by other DNA sequences in the sample. The V call is TRBV30, the J call TRBJ1-2; no definite D call. V dropped 0 bases and J dropped 5 bases, with 7 bases sitting between them. Germline values: CDR1 GTSNPN, CDR2 SVGIG (reference sequence). The CDR3 covers 12 residues. The CDR3 loop is CAWSVLGYGYTF. The CDR3 coding sequence is TGTGCCTGGAGTGTTTTAGGGTATGGCTACACCTTC. The whole variable domain, remainder taken from reference TRBV30 and TRBJ1-2, is SQTIHQWPATLVQPVGSPLSLECTVEGTSNPNLYWYRQAAGRGLQLLFYSVGIGQISSEVPQNLSASRPQDRQFILSSKKLLLSDSGFYLCAWSVLGYGYTFGSGTRLTVV.

The chain uses TRBV13 and TRBJ2-5, with 7 bases fitting TRBD1. V was pared by 3 bases and J by 5 bases, with 6 bases of the junction left unmatched. Germline values: CDR1 PRHDT, CDR2 FYEKMQ (reference sequence). The CDR3 contains 14 residues. CDR3 residues: CASSFPGQAETQYF. The DNA of the CDR3 is TGTGCCAGCAGCTTCCCTGGACAGGCCGAGACCCAGTACTTC.

This chain uses TRBV25-1 with TRBJ1-2, with D unclear. CDR1 MGHDK and CDR2 SYGVNS come from the germline V gene. The CDR3 has 11 residues. V dropped 4 bases and J dropped 2 bases, with 2 bases sitting between them. For the CDR3, the DNA is TGTGCCAGCAGTGTCAACTATGGCTACACCTTC. Protein product: CASSVNYGYTF.

The chain links TRBV27 to TRBJ1-1, with no clear D. The CDR3 totals 13 residues. V lost 2 bases, J lost 8 bases, and 12 bases lay in between. Germline V gene lookup returns CDR1 MNHEY and CDR2 SMNVEV (reference sequence). CDR3 bases: TGTGCCAGCAGTTTAAATCGGGCCCGGGAAGCTTTCTTT. Its translation: CASSLNRAREAFF.

The chain is built from TRBV6-2 or TRBV6-3 and TRBJ2-7; the match to TRBD2 covers 13 bases. Germline V lookup: CDR1 MNHEY, CDR2 SVGEGT. The CDR3 totals 15 residues. The V gene end was trimmed by 6 bases and the J gene end by 12 bases; junction bases not matched to a gene: 14. The CDR3 region is CASSSRTSGGPGGYF. In nucleotides, the CDR3 is TGTGCCAGCAGCTCTAGGACTAGCGGGGGTCCTGGTGGGTACTTC.

This chain's CDR3 is CASSQGNSIFQETQYF. The CDR3 DNA reads TGCGCCAGCAGCCAAGGGAACAGCATCTTCCAAGAGACCCAGTACTTC. V is TRBV4-3 and J is TRBJ2-5; D remains unclear. Germline assignment: CDR1 LGHNA and CDR2 YSLEER. V shed 1 base and J shed 1 base, with 13 bases lying between them. The CDR3 totals 16 residues.

Here the CDR3 reads CASTTDGNTEAFF. As DNA, the CDR3 is TGTGCCAGCACCACGGACGGGAACACTGAAGCTTTCTTT. The gene calls are TRBV2 and TRBJ1-1; D is unresolved. This CDR3 is built from 13 residues. Germline V gene lookup returns CDR1 SNHLY and CDR2 FYNNEI. Trimming shortened V by 7 bases and J by 1 base, and 10 bases separated the two germline ends.

The rearrangement joins TRBV30 to TRBJ1-6; TRBD1 aligns across 7 bases. After removal of 4 bases from V and 0 bases from J, the junction contained 9 bases not matched to a gene. CDR3 length: 17 residues. Germline loops: CDR1 GTSNPN, CDR2 SVGIG (reference sequence). For the CDR3, the DNA is TGTGCCTGGACCCGGGGACAGCTGAGCTCCTATAATTCACCCCTCCACTTT. It encodes CAWTRGQLSSYNSPLHF.

This chain connects TRBV7-9 to TRBJ2-1; D remains unclear. CDR3 size: 12 residues. Germline assignment: CDR1 SEHNR and CDR2 FQNEAQ (reference sequence). Trimming cost V 1 base and J 5 bases, with 3 bases left between them. The CDR3 region is CASSLGNNEQFF. CDR3 in DNA: TGTGCCAGCAGCTTAGGGAACAATGAGCAGTTCTTC.

The gene calls are TRBV11-2 and TRBJ1-2; D is unclear. The CDR3 covers 14 residues. Per the germline V gene, CDR1 is SGHAT and CDR2 is FQNNGV. Trimming cost V 1 base and J 2 bases, with 8 bases left between them. The CDR3 DNA reads as TGTGCCAGCAGCTTAGGGTGGGGAAACTATGGCTACACCTTC. It encodes CASSLGWGNYGYTF.

Worth noting for this clone: One end of the junction is discordant with germline, which a read error may explain. The V gene is TRBV9, the J gene TRBJ2-3; either TRBD1 or TRBD2 may fit D (5 bases each). The CDR3 is 12 amino acids. Germline lookup yields CDR1 SGDLS and CDR2 YYNGEE. The CDR3 loop reads CASSPRDGPSFF. Here the CDR3 DNA reads TGTGCCAGCAGCCCCCGGGACGGTCCAAGTTTTTTT.

This chain links TRBV27 with TRBJ1-2; 10 bases align to TRBD1. V was clipped by 3 bases and J by 4 bases; unmatched bases: 2. Looked up from germline, CDR1 is MNHEY and CDR2 is SMNVEV (reference sequence). CDR3 size: 14 residues. CDR3 DNA sequence: TGTGCCAGCAGTTTGGGACAGGGGTTCTATGGCTACACCTTC. Translated, it gives CASSLGQGFYGYTF.

The chain has TRBV3-1 (or the pseudogene TRBV3-2) and TRBJ1-5; no reliable D call. Germline lookup yields CDR1 LGHDT and CDR2 YNNKEL (reference sequence). Deletions cut 3 bases from V and 0 bases from J, with 6 bases between. The CDR3 totals 14 residues. This CDR3 reads CASSQGHSNQPQHF. Here the CDR3 DNA reads TGTGCCAGCAGCCAGGGTCATAGCAATCAGCCCCAGCATTTT.

Points on this clone: A junction boundary mismatches the germline segment, possibly from a read error. The chain joins TRBV19 to TRBJ2-1; TRBD2 might be the D (7 bases). Germline-derived CDR1 and CDR2 are LNHDA and SQIVND (reference sequence). This CDR3 is 15 amino acids long. CDR3 nucleotides: TGTGCCAGTAGATCGGGGGGTGGTGGGGACAAAGAGCAGTTCTTC. Protein: CASRSGGGGDKEQFF.

The chain joins TRBV2 to TRBJ2-2; D might be TRBD1 (7 bases). V gave up 7 bases and J gave up 3 bases, with 15 bases separating them. This CDR3 region has 15 residues. The germline CDR1 and CDR2 sequences are SNHLY and FYNNEI. CDR3 sequence reads: CASNWRDRYTGELFF. CDR3 DNA: TGTGCCAGCAACTGGAGGGACAGATACACCGGGGAGCTGTTTTTT.

The chain is built from TRBV7-9 and TRBJ1-3; tentative D call: TRBD1 (5 bases). The V end lost 6 bases, the J end lost 4 bases, and 10 bases lay between the germline ends. The CDR3 spans 13 residues. Germline V CDR1 and CDR2: SEHNR, FQNEAQ (reference sequence). The CDR3 spells CASRQGTGNTIYF. CDR3 in DNA: TGTGCCAGCAGGCAGGGTACGGGAAACACCATATATTTT.

This sequence joins TRBV5-6 and TRBJ2-3, with 11 bases matching TRBD2. CDR3 length: 15 amino acids. The V segment lost 3 bases and the J segment 3 bases; nucleotides outside the gene matches: 3. Germline assignment: CDR1 SGHDT and CDR2 YYEEEE. The CDR3 is CASSSTSGNTDTQYF. The CDR3 DNA reads TGTGCCAGCAGCTCGACTAGCGGGAATACAGATACGCAGTATTTT.

The genes are TRBV5-1 and TRBJ2-5; no clear D gene. Trimming stripped 4 bases from V and 0 bases from J, with 10 bases between. Germline V gene data show CDR1 as SGHRS and CDR2 as YFSETQ. The CDR3 is 14 residues long. The CDR3 sequence: CASSPVAHQETQYF. As DNA, the CDR3 is TGCGCCAGCAGCCCCGTCGCACACCAAGAGACCCAGTACTTC.

The J gene is TRBJ1-3, the V gene TRBV18, with D perhaps TRBD1 (5 bases). CDR1 is KGHSH, CDR2 LQKENI, per germline. CDR3 size: 17 residues. Trimming took 3 bases from V and 0 from J, leaving 15 bases between them. The CDR3 DNA reads TGTGCCAGCTCACCGAGCACAGGAAGTCGCTCTGGAAACACCATATATTTT. Protein: CASSPSTGSRSGNTIYF. Drawing the rest from reference TRBV18 and TRBJ1-3, the complete variable domain is NAGVMQNPRHLVRRRGQEARLRCSPMKGHSHVYWYRQLPEEGLKFMVYLQKENIIDESGMPKERFSAEFPKEGPSILRIQQVVRGDSAAYFCASSPSTGSRSGNTIYFGEGSWLTVV.

The chain uses TRBV7-3 and TRBJ1-3; TRBD1 is a possible D gene (6 bases). The CDR3 spans 16 residues. Germline V lookup: CDR1 SGHTA, CDR2 FQGTGA. Trimming took 5 bases from V and 0 from J, leaving 14 bases between them. The CDR3 here is CASSPQGGPSGNTIYF. CDR3 bases: TGTGCCAGCAGCCCCCAAGGGGGACCCTCTGGAAACACCATATATTTT. The full variable domain, rest sourced from reference TRBV7-3 and TRBJ1-3, is GAGVSQTPSNKVTEKGKYVELRCDPISGHTALYWYRQSLGQGPEFLIYFQGTGAADDSGLPNDRFFAVRPEGSVSTLKIQRTERGDSAVYLCASSPQGGPSGNTIYFGEGSWLTVV.

The chain employs TRBV3-1 (or the pseudogene TRBV3-2) and TRBJ1-5, with a tentative D call TRBD1 (5 bases). The germline V gene encodes CDR1 LGHDT and CDR2 YNNKEL (reference sequence). This CDR3 has 12 residues. The germline V and J ends were trimmed by 0 bases and 9 bases, with 6 bases remaining between them. CDR3 coding DNA: TGTGCCAGCAGCCAAGAAGGGGCGCCCCAGCATTTT. This gives the protein CASSQEGAPQHF.

The rearrangement uses TRBV7-9 and TRBJ1-2; possible D gene TRBD1, 5 bases. The V and J ends lost 2 bases and 4 bases respectively, with 11 bases between them. The CDR3 sequence is 14 residues long. Germline loops: CDR1 SEHNR, CDR2 FQNEAQ (reference sequence). CDR3 region: CASSLTGLSYGYTF. For the CDR3, the DNA is TGTGCCAGCAGCTTAACAGGTTTAAGCTATGGCTACACCTTC.

The genes are TRBV29-1 and TRBJ1-2, with 9 bases identical to TRBD1. The germline CDR1 and CDR2 sequences are SQVTM and ANQGSEA. This CDR3 comprises 14 residues. V lost 8 bases, J lost 4 bases, and 11 bases stayed unmatched. DNA for the CDR3: TGCAGCCCGACGACAGGGGGAATTTTCTATGGCTACACCTTC. It codes for CSPTTGGIFYGYTF.

Here the CDR3 DNA reads TGCAGCGTTAGTCTTCACGGAATGAACACTGAAGCTTTCTTT. Protein sequence: CSVSLHGMNTEAFF. The V and J genes are TRBV29-1 and TRBJ1-1; D remains ambiguous. The V and J ends lost 5 bases and 0 bases respectively, with 13 bases between them. CDR3 length: 14 amino acids. CDR1 is SQVTM, CDR2 ANQGSEA, per germline.

CDR3: CASSERGYGNTIYF. CDR3 nucleotides: TGTGCCAGCAGTGAAAGGGGTTATGGAAACACCATATATTTT. The chain recombines TRBV2 with TRBJ1-3, with D possibly matching TRBD1 (5 bases). This CDR3 spans 14 amino acids. Between the trimmed V and J ends, which lost 2 bases and 3 bases, there was a span of 8 bases. Germline CDR1 and CDR2: SNHLY and FYNNEI.